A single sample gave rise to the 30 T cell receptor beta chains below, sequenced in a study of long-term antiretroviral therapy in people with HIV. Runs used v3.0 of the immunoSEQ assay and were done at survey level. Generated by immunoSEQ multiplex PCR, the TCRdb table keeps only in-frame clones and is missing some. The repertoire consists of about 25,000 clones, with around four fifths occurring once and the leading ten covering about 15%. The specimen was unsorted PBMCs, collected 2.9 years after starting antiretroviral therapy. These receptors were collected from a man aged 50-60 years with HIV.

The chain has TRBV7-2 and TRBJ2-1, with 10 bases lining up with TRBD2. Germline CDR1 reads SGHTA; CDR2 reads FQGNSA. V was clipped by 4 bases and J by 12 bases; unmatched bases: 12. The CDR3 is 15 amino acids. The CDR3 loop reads CASSSLSGGASGQFF. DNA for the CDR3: TGTGCCAGCAGCTCACTAAGCGGGGGGGCTAGCGGGCAGTTCTTC.

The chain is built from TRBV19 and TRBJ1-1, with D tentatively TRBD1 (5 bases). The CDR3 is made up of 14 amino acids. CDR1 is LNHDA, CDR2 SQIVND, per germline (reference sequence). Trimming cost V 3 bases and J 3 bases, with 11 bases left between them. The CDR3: CASSMGVMYTEAFF. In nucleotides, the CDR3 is TGTGCCAGTAGTATGGGGGTGATGTACACTGAAGCTTTCTTT. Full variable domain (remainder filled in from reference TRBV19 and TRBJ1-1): DGGITQSPKYLFRKEGQNVTLSCEQNLNHDAMYWYRQDPGQGLRLIYYSQIVNDFQKGDIAEGYSVSREKKESFPLTVTSAQKNPTAFYLCASSMGVMYTEAFFGQGTRLTVV.

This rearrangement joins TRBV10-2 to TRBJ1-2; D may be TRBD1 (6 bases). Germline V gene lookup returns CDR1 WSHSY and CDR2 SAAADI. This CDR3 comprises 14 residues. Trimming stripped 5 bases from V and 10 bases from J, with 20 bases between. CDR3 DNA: TGCGCCAGCAGTCCCGGGGGGCAACCTCTAGACTACACCTTC. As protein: CASSPGGQPLDYTF.

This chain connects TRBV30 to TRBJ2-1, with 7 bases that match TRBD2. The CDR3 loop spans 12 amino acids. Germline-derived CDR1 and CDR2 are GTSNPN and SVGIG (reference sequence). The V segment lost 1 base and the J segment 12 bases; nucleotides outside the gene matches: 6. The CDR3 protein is CAWSAGRGGQFF. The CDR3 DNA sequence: TGTGCCTGGAGTGCAGGGAGGGGTGGGCAGTTCTTC.

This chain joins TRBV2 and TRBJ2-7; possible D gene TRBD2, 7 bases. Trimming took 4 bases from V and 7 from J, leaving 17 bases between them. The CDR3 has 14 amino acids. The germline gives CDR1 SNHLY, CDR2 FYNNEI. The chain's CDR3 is CASSVGGGAREQYF. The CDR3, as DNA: TGTGCCAGCAGTGTGGGAGGGGGGGCCAGGGAGCAGTACTTC.

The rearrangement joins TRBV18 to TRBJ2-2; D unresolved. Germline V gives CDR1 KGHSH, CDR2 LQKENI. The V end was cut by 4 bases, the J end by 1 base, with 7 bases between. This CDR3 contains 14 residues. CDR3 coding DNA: TGTGCCAGCTCACAGGACCGGAACACCGGGGAGCTGTTTTTT. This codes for CASSQDRNTGELFF.

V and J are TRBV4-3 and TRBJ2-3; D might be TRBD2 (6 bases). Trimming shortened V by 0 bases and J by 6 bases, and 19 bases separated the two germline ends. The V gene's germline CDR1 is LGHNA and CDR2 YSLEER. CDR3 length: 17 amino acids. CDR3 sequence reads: CASSQDGVGGAGDTQYF. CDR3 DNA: TGCGCCAGCAGCCAAGACGGAGTCGGCGGGGCGGGGGATACGCAGTATTTT.

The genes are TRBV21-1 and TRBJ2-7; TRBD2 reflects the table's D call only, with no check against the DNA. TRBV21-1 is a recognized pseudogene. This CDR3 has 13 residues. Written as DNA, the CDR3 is TGTGCCAGCAGCAAAACGGGGTCCTACGAGCAGTACTTC. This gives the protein CASSKTGSYEQYF.

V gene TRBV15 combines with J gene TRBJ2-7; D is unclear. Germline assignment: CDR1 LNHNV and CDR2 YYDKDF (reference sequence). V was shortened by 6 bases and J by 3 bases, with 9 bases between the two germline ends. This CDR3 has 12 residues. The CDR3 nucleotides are TGTGCCACCAGTATGGACGGCTACGAGCAGTACTTC. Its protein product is CATSMDGYEQYF. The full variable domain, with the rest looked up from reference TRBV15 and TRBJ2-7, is DAMVIQNPRYQVTQFGKPVTLSCSQTLNHNVMYWYQQKSSQAPKLLFHYYDKDFNNEADTPDNFQSRRPNTSFCFLDIRSPGLGDTAMYLCATSMDGYEQYFGPGTRLTVT.

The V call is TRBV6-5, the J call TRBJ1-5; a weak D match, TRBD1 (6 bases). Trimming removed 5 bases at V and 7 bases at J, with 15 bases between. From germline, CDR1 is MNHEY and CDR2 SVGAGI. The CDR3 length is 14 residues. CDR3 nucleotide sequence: TGTGCCAGCAGTCCACAGGGAGGGAACCAGCCCCAGCATTTT. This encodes CASSPQGGNQPQHF.

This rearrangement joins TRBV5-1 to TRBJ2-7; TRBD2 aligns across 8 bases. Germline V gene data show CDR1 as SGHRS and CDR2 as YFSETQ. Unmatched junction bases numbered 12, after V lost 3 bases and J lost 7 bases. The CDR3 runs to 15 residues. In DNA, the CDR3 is TGCGCCAGCAGCTCCGAAAGCGGGGGAAGGGGGGAGCAGTACTTC. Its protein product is CASSSESGGRGEQYF.

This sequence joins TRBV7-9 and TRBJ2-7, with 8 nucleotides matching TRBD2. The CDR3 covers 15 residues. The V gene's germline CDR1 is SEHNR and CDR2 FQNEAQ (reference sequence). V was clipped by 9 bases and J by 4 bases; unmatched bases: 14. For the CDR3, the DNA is TGTGCCAGGGGGGCGGGGGGCCCACCCGAGTACGAGCAGTACTTC. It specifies CARGAGGPPEYEQYF.

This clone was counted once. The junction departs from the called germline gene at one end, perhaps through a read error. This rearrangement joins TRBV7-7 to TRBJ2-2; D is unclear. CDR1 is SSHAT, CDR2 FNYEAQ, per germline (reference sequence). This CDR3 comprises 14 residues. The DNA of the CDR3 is TGTGCTAGCAGCTTATCCGATACGGGCGGGGAGCTGTTTTTT. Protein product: CASSLSDTGGELFF.

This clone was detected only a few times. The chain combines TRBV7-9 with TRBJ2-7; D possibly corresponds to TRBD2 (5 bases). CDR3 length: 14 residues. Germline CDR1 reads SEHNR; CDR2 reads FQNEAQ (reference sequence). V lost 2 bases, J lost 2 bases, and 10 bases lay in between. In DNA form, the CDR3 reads TGTGCCAGCAGCTTACCGGACTCGGCCTACGAGCAGTACTTC. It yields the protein CASSLPDSAYEQYF.

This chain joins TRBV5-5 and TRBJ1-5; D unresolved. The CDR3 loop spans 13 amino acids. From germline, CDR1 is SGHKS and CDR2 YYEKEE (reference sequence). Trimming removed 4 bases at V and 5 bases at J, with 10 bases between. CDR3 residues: CASSPDRDQPQHF. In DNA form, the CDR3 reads TGTGCCAGCAGCCCGGATAGGGATCAGCCCCAGCATTTT.

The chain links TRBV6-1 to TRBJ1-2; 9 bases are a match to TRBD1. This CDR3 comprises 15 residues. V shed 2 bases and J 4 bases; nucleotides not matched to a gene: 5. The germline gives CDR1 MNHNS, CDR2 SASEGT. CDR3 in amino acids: CASSELQGAGYGYTF. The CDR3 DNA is TGTGCCAGCAGTGAATTACAGGGGGCGGGCTATGGCTACACCTTC.

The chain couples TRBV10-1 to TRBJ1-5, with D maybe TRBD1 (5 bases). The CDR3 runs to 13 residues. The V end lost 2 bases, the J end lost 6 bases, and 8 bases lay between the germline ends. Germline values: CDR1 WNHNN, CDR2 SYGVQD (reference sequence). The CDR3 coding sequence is TGCGCCAGCAGTGAGGGGGGGGGTCAGCCCCAGCATTTT. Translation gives CASSEGGGQPQHF.

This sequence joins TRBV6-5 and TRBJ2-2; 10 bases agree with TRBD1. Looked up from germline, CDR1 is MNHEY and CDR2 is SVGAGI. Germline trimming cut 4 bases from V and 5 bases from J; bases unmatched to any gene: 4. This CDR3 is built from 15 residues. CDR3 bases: TGTGCCAGCAGTTTCGGGACAGGGGTAACCGGGGAGCTGTTTTTT. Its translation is CASSFGTGVTGELFF.

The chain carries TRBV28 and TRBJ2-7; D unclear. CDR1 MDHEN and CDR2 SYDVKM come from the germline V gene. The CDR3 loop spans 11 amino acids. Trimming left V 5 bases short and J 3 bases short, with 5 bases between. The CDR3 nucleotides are TGTGCCAGCAGTGCCTACTACGAGCAGTACTTC. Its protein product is CASSAYYEQYF.

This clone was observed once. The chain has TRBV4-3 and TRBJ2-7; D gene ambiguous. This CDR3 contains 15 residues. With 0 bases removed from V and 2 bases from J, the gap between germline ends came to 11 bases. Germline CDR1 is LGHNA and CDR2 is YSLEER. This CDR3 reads CASSQEVTPTYEQYF. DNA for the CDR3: TGCGCCAGCAGCCAAGAAGTAACACCCACCTACGAGCAGTACTTC.

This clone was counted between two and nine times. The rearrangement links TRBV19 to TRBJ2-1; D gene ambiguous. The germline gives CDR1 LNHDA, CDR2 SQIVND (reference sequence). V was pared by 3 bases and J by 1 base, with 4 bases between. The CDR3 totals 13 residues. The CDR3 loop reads CASSIASYNEQFF. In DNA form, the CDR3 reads TGTGCCAGTAGTATCGCGTCCTACAATGAGCAGTTCTTC.

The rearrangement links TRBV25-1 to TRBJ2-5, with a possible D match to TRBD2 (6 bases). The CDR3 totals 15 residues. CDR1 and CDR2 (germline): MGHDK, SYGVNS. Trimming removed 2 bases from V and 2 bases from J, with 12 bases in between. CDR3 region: CASSEGAGPQETQYF. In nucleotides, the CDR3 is TGTGCCAGCAGTGAAGGAGCGGGCCCGCAAGAGACCCAGTACTTC.

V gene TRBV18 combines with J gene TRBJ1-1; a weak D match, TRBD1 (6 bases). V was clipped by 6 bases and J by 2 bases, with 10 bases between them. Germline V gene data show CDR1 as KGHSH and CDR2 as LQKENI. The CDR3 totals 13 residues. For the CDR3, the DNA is TGTGCCAGCTCGCCGGGACATAACACTGAAGCTTTCTTT. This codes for CASSPGHNTEAFF.

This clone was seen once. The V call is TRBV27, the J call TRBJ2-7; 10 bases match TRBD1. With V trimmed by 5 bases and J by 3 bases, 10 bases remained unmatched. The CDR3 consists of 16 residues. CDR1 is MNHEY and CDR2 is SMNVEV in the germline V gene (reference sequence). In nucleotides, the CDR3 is TGTGCCAGCAGTCTTTCGGGACAGGGGCCCCGCTACGAGCAGTACTTC. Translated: CASSLSGQGPRYEQYF.

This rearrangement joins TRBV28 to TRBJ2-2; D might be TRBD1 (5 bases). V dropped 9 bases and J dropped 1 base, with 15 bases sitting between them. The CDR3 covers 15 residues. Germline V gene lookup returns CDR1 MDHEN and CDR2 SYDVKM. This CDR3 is CARGLGRENTGELFF. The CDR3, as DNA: TGTGCCAGGGGTTTGGGCAGGGAGAACACCGGGGAGCTGTTTTTT.

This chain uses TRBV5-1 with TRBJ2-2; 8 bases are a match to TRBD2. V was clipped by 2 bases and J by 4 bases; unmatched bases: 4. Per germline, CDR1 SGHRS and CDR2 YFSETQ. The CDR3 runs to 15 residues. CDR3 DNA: TGCGCCAGCAGCTTCACTAGCGGATTCACCGGGGAGCTGTTTTTT. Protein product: CASSFTSGFTGELFF. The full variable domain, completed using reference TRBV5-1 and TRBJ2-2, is KAGVTQTPRYLIKTRGQQVTLSCSPISGHRSVSWYQQTPGQGLQFLFEYFSETQRNKGNFPGRFSGRQFSNSRSEMNVSTLELGDSALYLCASSFTSGFTGELFFGEGSRLTVL.

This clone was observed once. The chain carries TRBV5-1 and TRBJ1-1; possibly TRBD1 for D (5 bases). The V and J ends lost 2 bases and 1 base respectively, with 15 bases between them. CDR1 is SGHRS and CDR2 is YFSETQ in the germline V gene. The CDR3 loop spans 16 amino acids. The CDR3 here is CASSLRTSDRNTEAFF. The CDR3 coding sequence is TGCGCCAGCAGCTTACGAACTTCCGACAGGAACACTGAAGCTTTCTTT.

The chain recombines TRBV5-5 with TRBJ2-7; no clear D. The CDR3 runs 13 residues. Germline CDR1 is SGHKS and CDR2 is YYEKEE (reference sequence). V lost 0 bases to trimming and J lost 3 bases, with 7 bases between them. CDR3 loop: CASSLGWDYEQYF. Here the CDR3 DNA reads TGTGCCAGCAGCTTGGGGTGGGACTACGAGCAGTACTTC.

DNA for the CDR3: TGTGCCTCCCTCTACCGGGGCGGCACAGATACGCAGTATTTT. It specifies CASLYRGGTDTQYF. This chain uses TRBV2 with TRBJ2-3, with D possibly being TRBD1 or TRBD2 (5 bases each). V lost 11 bases and J 1 base, leaving 16 bases between the germline ends. Germline V lookup: CDR1 SNHLY, CDR2 FYNNEI. The CDR3 spans 14 residues.

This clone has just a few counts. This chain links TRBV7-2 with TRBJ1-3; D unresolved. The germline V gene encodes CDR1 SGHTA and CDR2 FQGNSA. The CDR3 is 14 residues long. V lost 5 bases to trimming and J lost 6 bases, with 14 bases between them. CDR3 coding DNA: TGTGCCAGCAGCCCAACGTCGGGCCCAAACACCATATATTTT. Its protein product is CASSPTSGPNTIYF.